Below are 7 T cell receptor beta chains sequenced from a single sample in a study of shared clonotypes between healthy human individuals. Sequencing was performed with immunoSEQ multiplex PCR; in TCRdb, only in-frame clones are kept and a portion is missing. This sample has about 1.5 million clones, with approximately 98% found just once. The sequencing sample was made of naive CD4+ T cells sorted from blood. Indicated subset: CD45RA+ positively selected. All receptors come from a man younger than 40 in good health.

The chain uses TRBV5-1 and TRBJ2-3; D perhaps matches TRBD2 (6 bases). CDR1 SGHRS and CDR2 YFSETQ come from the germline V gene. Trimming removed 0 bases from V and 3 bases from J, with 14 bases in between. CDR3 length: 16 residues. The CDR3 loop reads CASSLVPPSETDTQYF. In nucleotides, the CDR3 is TGCGCCAGCAGCTTGGTTCCGCCTAGCGAAACAGATACGCAGTATTTT.

The DNA for the CDR3 is TGTGCCAGCTCACCACGCAGGGGGGGAAATCAGCCCCAGCATTTT. Its protein is CASSPRRGGNQPQHF. The chain uses TRBV18 and TRBJ1-5; 7 nucleotides line up with TRBD1. From germline, CDR1 is KGHSH and CDR2 LQKENI. CDR3 length: 15 residues. V shed 1 base, J shed 4 bases, and the junction held 4 bases outside the gene matches.

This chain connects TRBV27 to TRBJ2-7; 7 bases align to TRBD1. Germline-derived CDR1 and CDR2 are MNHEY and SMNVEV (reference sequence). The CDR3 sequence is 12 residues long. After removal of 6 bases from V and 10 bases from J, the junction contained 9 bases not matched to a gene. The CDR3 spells CASRDRALRQYF. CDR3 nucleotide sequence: TGTGCCAGCAGAGACAGGGCACTGCGACAGTACTTC.

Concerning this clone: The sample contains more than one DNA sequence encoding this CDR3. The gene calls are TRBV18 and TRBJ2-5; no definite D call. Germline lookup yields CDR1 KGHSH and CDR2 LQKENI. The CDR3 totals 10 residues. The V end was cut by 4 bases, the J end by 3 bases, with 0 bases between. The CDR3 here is CASSQETQYF. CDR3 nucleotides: TGTGCCAGCTCACAAGAGACCCAGTACTTC. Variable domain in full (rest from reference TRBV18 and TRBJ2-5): NAGVMQNPRHLVRRRGQEARLRCSPMKGHSHVYWYRQLPEEGLKFMVYLQKENIIDESGMPKERFSAEFPKEGPSILRIQQVVRGDSAAYFCASSQETQYFGPGTRLLVL.

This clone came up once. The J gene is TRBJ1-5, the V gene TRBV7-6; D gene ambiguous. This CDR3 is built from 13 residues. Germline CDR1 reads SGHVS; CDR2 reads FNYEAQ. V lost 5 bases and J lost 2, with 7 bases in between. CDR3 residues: CASSASGNQPQHF. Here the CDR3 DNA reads TGTGCCAGCAGCGCCAGCGGCAATCAGCCCCAGCATTTT.

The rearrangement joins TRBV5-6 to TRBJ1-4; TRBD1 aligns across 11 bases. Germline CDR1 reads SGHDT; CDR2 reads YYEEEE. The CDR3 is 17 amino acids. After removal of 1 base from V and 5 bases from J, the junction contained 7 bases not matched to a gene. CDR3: CASSLLGQGARNEKLFF. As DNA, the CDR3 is TGTGCCAGCAGCTTGCTTGGACAGGGGGCAAGGAATGAAAAACTGTTTTTT.

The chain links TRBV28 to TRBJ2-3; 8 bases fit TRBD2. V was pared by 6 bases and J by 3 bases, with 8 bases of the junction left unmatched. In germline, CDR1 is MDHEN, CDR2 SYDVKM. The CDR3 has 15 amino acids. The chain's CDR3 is CASSISGIGTDTQYF. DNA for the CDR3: TGTGCCAGCAGCATTAGCGGGATCGGAACAGATACGCAGTATTTT.